This T cell receptor (beta chain) originates from a study of cytomegalovirus exposure and HLA in healthy donors. The PCR ran on 60 Vbeta and 13 Jbeta primers. Only in-frame clones appear in the TCRdb table, and some are missing; sequencing was by immunoSEQ multiplex PCR. Its table records 95,000 to 150,000 clones. Sequencing used PBMCs. This receptor was identified in a man between 18 and 35 years old in good health and CMV-seronegative.

As DNA, the CDR3 is TGTGCCTGGGATAAGCGCCTCAGCACAGATACGCAGTATTTT. It is translated as CAWDKRLSTDTQYF. The chain uses TRBV30 and TRBJ2-3, with D hard to call. The CDR3 contains 14 residues. V was shortened by 5 bases and J by 0 bases, with 12 bases between the two germline ends. CDR1 and CDR2 (germline): GTSNPN, SVGIG (reference sequence).